Each of the 8 T cell receptor beta chains below was sequenced from the same sample in a study of cytomegalovirus exposure and HLA in healthy donors. With 60 Vbeta and 13 Jbeta primers, the PCR was carried out. Method: immunoSEQ multiplex PCR; TCRdb's copy keeps in-frame clones and lacks some. Listed are around 200,000 clones; about 1% falls within the top ten. Sequencing input: PBMCs. The receptor source for this set is a woman aged 30 to 39 in good health and CMV-seropositive.

The chain combines TRBV5-1 with TRBJ1-2; D unresolved. Germline V gives CDR1 SGHRS, CDR2 YFSETQ. V lost 5 bases, J lost 0 bases, and 8 bases lay in between. The CDR3 is 13 residues long. Written as DNA, the CDR3 is TGCGCCAGCAGTCGAGAATCTAACTATGGCTACACCTTC. Residues: CASSRESNYGYTF.

The chain carries TRBV13 and TRBJ2-5, with a tentative D call TRBD2 (6 bases). This CDR3 has 14 residues. The germline CDR1 and CDR2 sequences are PRHDT and FYEKMQ (reference sequence). Deletions cut 3 bases from V and 2 bases from J, with 10 bases between. CDR3 loop: CASSFRREQETQYF. The CDR3 DNA reads TGTGCCAGCAGCTTCAGGAGGGAACAAGAGACCCAGTACTTC. The full variable domain, in which reference TRBV13 and TRBJ2-5 provide the parts outside the CDR3, is AAGVIQSPRHLIKEKRETATLKCYPIPRHDTVYWYQQGPGQDPQFLISFYEKMQSDKGSIPDRFSAQQFSDYHSELNMSSLELGDSALYFCASSFRREQETQYFGPGTRLLVL.

The chain joins TRBV7-2 to TRBJ2-1; TRBD2 might be the D (5 bases). The V gene lost 8 bases and the J gene lost 2 bases, with 16 bases spanning the gap. The V gene's germline CDR1 is SGHTA and CDR2 FQGNSA. The CDR3 extends over 15 amino acids. CDR3 coding DNA: TGTGCCAGCTCCCGGGTGAGGGTCACCTACAATGAGCAGTTCTTC. This gives the protein CASSRVRVTYNEQFF. The variable domain in full, with the rest retrieved from reference TRBV7-2 and TRBJ2-1, is GAGVSQSPSNKVTEKGKDVELRCDPISGHTALYWYRQSLGQGLEFLIYFQGNSAPDKSGLPSDRFSAERTGGSVSTLTIQRTQQEDSAVYLCASSRVRVTYNEQFFGPGTRLTVL.

The chain recombines TRBV6-6 with TRBJ1-5; 8 positions agree with TRBD1. Per the germline V gene, CDR1 is MNHNY and CDR2 is SVGAGI (reference sequence). There are 14 residues in the CDR3. After removal of 6 bases from V and 7 bases from J, the junction contained 8 bases not matched to a gene. The CDR3 bases are TGTGCCAGCAGCCAGGGGGCCATTGTACAGCCCCAGCATTTT. As protein: CASSQGAIVQPQHF.

The chain has TRBV15 and TRBJ2-5; 10 bases fit TRBD1. The CDR3 runs 16 residues. V gave up 3 bases and J gave up 7 bases; unmatched junction bases: 11. The V gene's germline CDR1 is LNHNV and CDR2 YYDKDF (reference sequence). In DNA form, the CDR3 reads TGTGCCACCAGCAGCGGGACAGGGGCCCCCAAGGGGACCCAGTACTTC. Its protein is CATSSGTGAPKGTQYF.

This sequence joins TRBV4-3 and TRBJ2-1; no definite D call. The V gene's germline CDR1 is LGHNA and CDR2 YSLEER. The CDR3 runs to 15 residues. V shed 4 bases and J shed 9 bases, with 19 bases lying between them. The CDR3 region is CASSLPTSGGSEQFF. Written as DNA, the CDR3 is TGCGCCAGCAGCCTACCAACCAGTGGCGGTAGTGAGCAGTTCTTC.

The J gene is TRBJ1-2, the V gene TRBV7-2; D is ambiguous. V was cut by 5 bases and J by 4 bases, with 11 bases left in between. This CDR3 has 13 amino acids. Germline V gene sequence: CDR1 SGHTA, CDR2 FQGNSA. CDR3: CASSPGRAYGYTF. CDR3 bases: TGTGCCAGCAGCCCTGGGAGGGCCTATGGCTACACCTTC.

The chain is built from TRBV28 and TRBJ1-5, with D unclear. Between the trimmed V and J ends, which lost 3 bases and 4 bases, there was a span of 10 bases. CDR3 length: 14 residues. Germline values: CDR1 MDHEN, CDR2 SYDVKM. The CDR3 DNA sequence: TGTGCCAGCAGTTTCGGCTCGAGGAATCAGCCCCAGCATTTT. The encoded protein is CASSFGSRNQPQHF.